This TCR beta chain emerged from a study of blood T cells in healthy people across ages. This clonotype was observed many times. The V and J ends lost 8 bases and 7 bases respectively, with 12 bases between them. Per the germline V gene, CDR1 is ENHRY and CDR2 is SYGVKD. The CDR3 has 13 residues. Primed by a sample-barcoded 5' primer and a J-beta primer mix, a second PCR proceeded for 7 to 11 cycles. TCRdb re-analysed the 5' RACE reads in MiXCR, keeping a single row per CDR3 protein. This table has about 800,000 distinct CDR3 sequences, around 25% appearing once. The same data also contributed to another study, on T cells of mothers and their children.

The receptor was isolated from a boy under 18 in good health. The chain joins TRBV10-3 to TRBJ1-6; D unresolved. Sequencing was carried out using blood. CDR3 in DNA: TGTGCCATCTCCGGGTCGGCAAATTCACCCCTCCACTTT. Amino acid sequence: CAISGSANSPLHF.